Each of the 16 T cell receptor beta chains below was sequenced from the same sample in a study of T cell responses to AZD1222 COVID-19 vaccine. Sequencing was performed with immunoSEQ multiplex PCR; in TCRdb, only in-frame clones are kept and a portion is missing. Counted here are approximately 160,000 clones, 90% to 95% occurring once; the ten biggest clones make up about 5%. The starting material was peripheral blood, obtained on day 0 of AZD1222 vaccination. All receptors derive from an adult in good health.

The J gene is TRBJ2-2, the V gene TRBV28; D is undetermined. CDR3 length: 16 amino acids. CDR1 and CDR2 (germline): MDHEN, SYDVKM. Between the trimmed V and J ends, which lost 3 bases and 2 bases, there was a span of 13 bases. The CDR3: CASSFHVGSNTGELFF. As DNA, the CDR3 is TGTGCCAGCAGTTTCCACGTGGGAAGTAACACCGGGGAGCTGTTTTTT.

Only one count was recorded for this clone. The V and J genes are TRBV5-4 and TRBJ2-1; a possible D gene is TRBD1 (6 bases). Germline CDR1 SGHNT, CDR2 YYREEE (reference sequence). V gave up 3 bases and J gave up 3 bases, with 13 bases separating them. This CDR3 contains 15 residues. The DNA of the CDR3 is TGTGCCAGCAGCTCACAGGGTACCTACTACAATGAGCAGTTCTTC. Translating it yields CASSSQGTYYNEQFF.

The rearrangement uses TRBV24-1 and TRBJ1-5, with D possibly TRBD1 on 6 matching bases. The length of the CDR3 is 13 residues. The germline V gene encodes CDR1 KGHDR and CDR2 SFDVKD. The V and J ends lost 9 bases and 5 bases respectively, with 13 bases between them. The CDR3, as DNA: TGTGCCACCGCCAGGGGAGACTATCAGCCCCAGCATTTT. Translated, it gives CATARGDYQPQHF.

The CDR3 nucleotides are TGTGCCAGCAGCGACCTAGCGGGAGAGCAGTTCTTC. It encodes CASSDLAGEQFF. V and J are TRBV7-9 and TRBJ2-1; 9 bases line up with TRBD2. Germline assignment: CDR1 SEHNR and CDR2 FQNEAQ (reference sequence). Trimming at V came to 5 bases and at J to 10 bases, leaving 3 bases not matched to a gene. This CDR3 region has 12 residues.

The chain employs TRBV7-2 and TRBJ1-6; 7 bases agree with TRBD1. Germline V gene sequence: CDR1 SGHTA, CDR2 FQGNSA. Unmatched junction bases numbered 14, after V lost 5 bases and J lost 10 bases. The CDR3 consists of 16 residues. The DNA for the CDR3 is TGTGCCAGCAGCCAGAACGTGAGACAGGGCGTATCACCCCTCCACTTT. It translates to CASSQNVRQGVSPLHF.

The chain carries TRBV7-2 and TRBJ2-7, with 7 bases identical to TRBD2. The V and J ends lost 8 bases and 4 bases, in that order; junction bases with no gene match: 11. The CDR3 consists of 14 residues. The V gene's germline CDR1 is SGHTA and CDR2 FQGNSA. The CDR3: CASWGGSGGYEQYF. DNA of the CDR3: TGTGCCAGCTGGGGCGGGAGTGGTGGGTACGAGCAGTACTTC.

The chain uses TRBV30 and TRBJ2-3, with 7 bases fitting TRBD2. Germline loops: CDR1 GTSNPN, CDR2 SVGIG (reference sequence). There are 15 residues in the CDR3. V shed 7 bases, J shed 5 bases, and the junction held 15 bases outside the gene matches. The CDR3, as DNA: TGTGCCTCCCCGAGGCGGGACTCGGGGGGAGATACGCAGTATTTT. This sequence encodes CASPRRDSGGDTQYF. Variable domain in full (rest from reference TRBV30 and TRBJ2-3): SQTIHQWPATLVQPVGSPLSLECTVEGTSNPNLYWYRQAAGRGLQLLFYSVGIGQISSEVPQNLSASRPQDRQFILSSKKLLLSDSGFYLCASPRRDSGGDTQYFGPGTRLTVL.

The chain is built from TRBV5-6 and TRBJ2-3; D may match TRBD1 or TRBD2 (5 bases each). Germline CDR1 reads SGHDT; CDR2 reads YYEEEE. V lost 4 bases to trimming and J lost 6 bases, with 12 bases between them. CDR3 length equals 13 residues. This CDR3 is CASSLRGLDTQYF. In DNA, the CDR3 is TGTGCCAGCAGCCTCCGGGGCCTCGATACGCAGTATTTT.

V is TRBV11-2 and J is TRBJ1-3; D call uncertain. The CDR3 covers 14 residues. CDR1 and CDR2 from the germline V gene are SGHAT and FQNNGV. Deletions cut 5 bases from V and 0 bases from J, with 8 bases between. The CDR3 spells CASSLLSSGNTIYF. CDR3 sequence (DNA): TGTGCCAGCAGCCTACTCAGCTCTGGAAACACCATATATTTT.

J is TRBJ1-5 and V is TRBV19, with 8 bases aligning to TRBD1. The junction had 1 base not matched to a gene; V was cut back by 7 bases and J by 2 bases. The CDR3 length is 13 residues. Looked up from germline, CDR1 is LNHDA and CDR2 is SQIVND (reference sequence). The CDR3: CASKGQGNQPQHF. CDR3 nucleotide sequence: TGTGCCAGTAAGGGACAGGGCAATCAGCCCCAGCATTTT.

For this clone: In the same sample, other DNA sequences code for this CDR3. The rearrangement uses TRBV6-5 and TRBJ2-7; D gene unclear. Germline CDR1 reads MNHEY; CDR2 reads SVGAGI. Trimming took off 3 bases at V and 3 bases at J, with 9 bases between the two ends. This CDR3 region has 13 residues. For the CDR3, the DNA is TGTGCCAGCAGTTATAACGGGTACTACGAGCAGTACTTC. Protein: CASSYNGYYEQYF.

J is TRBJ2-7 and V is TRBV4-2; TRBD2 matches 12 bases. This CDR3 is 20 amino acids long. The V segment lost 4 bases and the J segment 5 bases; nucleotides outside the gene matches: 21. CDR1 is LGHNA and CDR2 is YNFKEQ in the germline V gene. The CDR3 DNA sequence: TGTGCCAGCAGCCCATGGACAGGGGGAACCCTAGCGGGAGGGCCTAACGAGCAGTACTTC. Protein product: CASSPWTGGTLAGGPNEQYF.

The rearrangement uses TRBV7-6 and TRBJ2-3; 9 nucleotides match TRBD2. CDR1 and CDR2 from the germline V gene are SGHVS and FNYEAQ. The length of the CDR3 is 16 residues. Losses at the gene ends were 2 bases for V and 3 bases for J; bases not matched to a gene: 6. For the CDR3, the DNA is TGTGCCAGCAGCTTAACGGCGGGAGGGGGTACAGATACGCAGTATTTT. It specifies CASSLTAGGGTDTQYF.

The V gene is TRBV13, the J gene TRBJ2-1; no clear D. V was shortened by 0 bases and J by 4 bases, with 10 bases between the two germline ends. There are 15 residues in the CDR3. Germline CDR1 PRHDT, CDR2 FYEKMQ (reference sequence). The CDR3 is CASSLGVGLYNEQFF. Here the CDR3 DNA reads TGTGCCAGCAGCTTAGGCGTGGGCCTATACAATGAGCAGTTCTTC.

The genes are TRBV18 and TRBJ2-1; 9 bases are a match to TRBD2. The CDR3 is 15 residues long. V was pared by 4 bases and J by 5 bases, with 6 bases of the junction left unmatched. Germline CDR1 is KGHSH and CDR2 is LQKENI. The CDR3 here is CASSRSGSGHNEQFF. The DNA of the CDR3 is TGTGCCAGCTCACGTAGCGGGAGCGGTCACAATGAGCAGTTCTTC.

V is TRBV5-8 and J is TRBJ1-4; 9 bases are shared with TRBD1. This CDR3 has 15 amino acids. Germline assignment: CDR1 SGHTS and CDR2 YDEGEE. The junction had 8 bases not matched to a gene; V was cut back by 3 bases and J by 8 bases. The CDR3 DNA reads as TGTGCCAGCAGCTATTCCGGGACAGGGATGGAAAAACTGTTTTTT. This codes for CASSYSGTGMEKLFF.